The rows below give T cell receptor beta chains drawn from one sample of a study of response to subunit inactivated influenza vaccine. TCRdb analysed the RT-PCR reads with MiXCR anew, one entry per CDR3 protein. The table records about 520,000 distinct CDR3 sequences, about 25% of them present only once. The material sequenced was CD4+ T cells sorted from PBMCs, taken 5 to 6 days after vaccination. These receptors originate from a man in his fifties who received an inactivated influenza vaccine. Each CDR3 is given with its conserved first and last residue. Each record gives: V gene, CDR3 length, J gene, clone size, D gene, CDR3 DNA, CDR3 protein. The D gene is left open where the match is weak. A row's size may be missing; if present it is once, few, many or a size class.

v_gene: TRBV15; len: 14; j_gene: TRBJ1-1; abundance: few; d_gene: TRBD1; CDR3nt: TGTGCCACCAGCAGAGCCCACAGGGGCACTGAAGCTTTCTTT; CDR3aa: CATSRAHRGTEAFF
v_gene: TRBV3-1; len: 16; j_gene: TRBJ2-5; abundance: -; d_gene: TRBD2; CDR3nt: TGTGCCAGCAGCCGGACTAGCGGGATCTTCCAAGAGACCCAGTACTTC; CDR3aa: CASSRTSGIFQETQYF
v_gene: TRBV7-2; len: 13; j_gene: TRBJ1-6; abundance: -; d_gene: -; CDR3nt: TGTGCCAGCAGCTTAGGTACAGAGAGGCCCCTCCACTTT; CDR3aa: CASSLGTERPLHF
v_gene: TRBV7-8; len: 16; j_gene: TRBJ2-3; abundance: -; d_gene: -; CDR3nt: TGTGCCAGCAAGGTGGGGGGGCTGGGGGGCACAGATACGCAGTATTTT; CDR3aa: CASKVGGLGGTDTQYF
v_gene: TRBV2; len: 18; j_gene: TRBJ2-1; abundance: -; d_gene: TRBD1; CDR3nt: TGTGCCAGCAGTGGCGGGACAGGGAATGGAGGGTACTACAATGAGCAGTTCTTC; CDR3aa: CASSGGTGNGGYYNEQFF
v_gene: TRBV20-1; len: 13; j_gene: TRBJ2-5; abundance: -; d_gene: TRBD2; CDR3nt: TGCAGTGCTATAGCGGGGAACCAAGAGACCCAGTACTTC; CDR3aa: CSAIAGNQETQYF
v_gene: TRBV19; len: 14; j_gene: TRBJ2-3; abundance: -; d_gene: TRBD2; CDR3nt: TGTGCCAGTAGATCCGGGAGGCTTACAGATACGCAGTATTTT; CDR3aa: CASRSGRLTDTQYF
v_gene: TRBV7-2; len: 14; j_gene: TRBJ1-5; abundance: few; d_gene: -; CDR3nt: TGTGCCAGCAGCGAAAGGGGGGGCAATCAGCCCCAGCATTTT; CDR3aa: CASSERGGNQPQHF
v_gene: TRBV18; len: 17; j_gene: TRBJ2-5; abundance: few; d_gene: TRBD1; CDR3nt: TGTGCCAGCTCACCACCCGCCGGGACAGGGGCAAGGGAGACCCAGTACTTC; CDR3aa: CASSPPAGTGARETQYF
v_gene: TRBV20-1; len: 12; j_gene: TRBJ2-7; abundance: -; d_gene: -; CDR3nt: TGCAGTGCTAGGCGGAGGATCTACGAGCAGTACTTC; CDR3aa: CSARRRIYEQYF
v_gene: TRBV6-2/TRBV6-3; len: 14; j_gene: TRBJ1-2; abundance: -; d_gene: -; CDR3nt: TGTGCCAGCAGTTACCTAATAGCTAACTATGGCTACACCTTC; CDR3aa: CASSYLIANYGYTF
v_gene: TRBV27; len: 14; j_gene: TRBJ2-2; abundance: -; d_gene: -; CDR3nt: TGTGCCAGCAGTGCTGGGACAAGGCCCGGGGAGCTGTTTTTT; CDR3aa: CASSAGTRPGELFF
v_gene: TRBV7-2; len: 11; j_gene: TRBJ2-3; abundance: -; d_gene: -; CDR3nt: TGTGCCAGCAGCGTCGGGGGTAAACGGTATTTT; CDR3aa: CASSVGGKRYF
v_gene: TRBV4-2; len: 13; j_gene: TRBJ2-7; abundance: -; d_gene: -; CDR3nt: TGTGCCAGCAGCCAAAGTCATAACTACGAGCAGTACTTC; CDR3aa: CASSQSHNYEQYF
v_gene: TRBV7-8; len: 17; j_gene: TRBJ2-1; abundance: few; d_gene: TRBD2; CDR3nt: TGTGCCAGCAGCTCCCAACTAGCGGGTGGCTCCTACAATGAGCAGTTCTTC; CDR3aa: CASSSQLAGGSYNEQFF
v_gene: TRBV5-1; len: 17; j_gene: TRBJ2-6; abundance: -; d_gene: -; CDR3nt: TGCGCCAGCAGCTCTGACAGGACTAGCTCTGGGGCCAACGTCCTGACTTTC; CDR3aa: CASSSDRTSSGANVLTF
v_gene: TRBV12-3/TRBV12-4; len: 14; j_gene: TRBJ2-4; abundance: many; d_gene: TRBD1; CDR3nt: TGTGCCAGCAGTGCAGGACAGGGGATCAGCATTCAGTACTTC; CDR3aa: CASSAGQGISIQYF
v_gene: TRBV20-1; len: 14; j_gene: TRBJ2-1; abundance: few; d_gene: TRBD2; CDR3nt: TGCAGTGCTCCTCCGGGACTAGATCGTAGTGAGCAGTTCTTC; CDR3aa: CSAPPGLDRSEQFF
v_gene: TRBV20-1; len: 15; j_gene: TRBJ2-7; abundance: -; d_gene: -; CDR3nt: TGCAGTGCTAGAGGTCAAGGATACAGGACCTACGAGCAGTACTTC; CDR3aa: CSARGQGYRTYEQYF
v_gene: TRBV7-2; len: 14; j_gene: TRBJ1-2; abundance: -; d_gene: TRBD1; CDR3nt: TGTGCCAGCAGCCCAACGAGGACAGGGACTGGCTACACCTTC; CDR3aa: CASSPTRTGTGYTF
v_gene: TRBV14; len: 15; j_gene: TRBJ2-3; abundance: -; d_gene: -; CDR3nt: TGTGCCAGCAGCCACCAACAAATACTCACAGATACGCAGTATTTT; CDR3aa: CASSHQQILTDTQYF
v_gene: TRBV7-9; len: 15; j_gene: TRBJ2-7; abundance: -; d_gene: TRBD1; CDR3nt: TGTGCCAGCAGCCCCGATGGACAGGGGGGCTACGAGCAGTACTTC; CDR3aa: CASSPDGQGGYEQYF
v_gene: TRBV20-1; len: 14; j_gene: TRBJ2-5; abundance: -; d_gene: TRBD2; CDR3nt: TGCAGTGCTATCACCGAACTAGCGGGAGAGACCCAGTACTTC; CDR3aa: CSAITELAGETQYF
v_gene: TRBV20-1; len: 15; j_gene: TRBJ2-1; abundance: -; d_gene: -; CDR3nt: TGCAGTGCTAGAACCCCGGGACGTACGACACATGAGCAGTTCTTC; CDR3aa: CSARTPGRTTHEQFF
v_gene: TRBV6-5; len: 15; j_gene: TRBJ2-1; abundance: -; d_gene: TRBD2; CDR3nt: TGTGCCAGCAGTTCCCGAAGCGGGAGCTACAATGAGCAGTTCTTC; CDR3aa: CASSSRSGSYNEQFF
v_gene: TRBV7-8; len: 14; j_gene: TRBJ2-3; abundance: few; d_gene: -; CDR3nt: TGTGCCAGCAGCATGACCAGGGCGACAGATACGCAGTATTTT; CDR3aa: CASSMTRATDTQYF
v_gene: TRBV12-3/TRBV12-4; len: 13; j_gene: TRBJ1-1; abundance: few; d_gene: -; CDR3nt: TGTGCCAGCAGCCGAAAACCGTACACTGAAGCTTTCTTT; CDR3aa: CASSRKPYTEAFF
v_gene: TRBV5-5; len: 15; j_gene: TRBJ1-6; abundance: -; d_gene: -; CDR3nt: TGTGCCAGCAGTTCTGGCCAGGCGCTTAATTCACCCCTCCACTTT; CDR3aa: CASSSGQALNSPLHF
v_gene: TRBV20-1; len: 15; j_gene: TRBJ2-7; abundance: -; d_gene: TRBD1; CDR3nt: TGCAGTGCTAGCCGAACCACAGGGGTTAGGTACGAGCAGTACTTC; CDR3aa: CSASRTTGVRYEQYF
v_gene: TRBV20-1; len: 14; j_gene: TRBJ2-5; abundance: few; d_gene: -; CDR3nt: TGCAGTGCTAGTCCGAACTTGGGGGGACCTACCCAGTACTTC; CDR3aa: CSASPNLGGPTQYF
v_gene: TRBV4-2; len: 14; j_gene: TRBJ1-5; abundance: -; d_gene: TRBD1; CDR3nt: TGTGCCAGCAGCCAAAGGACAGGATCTCAGCCCCAGCATTTT; CDR3aa: CASSQRTGSQPQHF
v_gene: TRBV20-1; len: 17; j_gene: TRBJ2-3; abundance: -; d_gene: -; CDR3nt: TGCAGTGCCATACATCTCCAGGGGGGCGGAAGGTCAGATACGCAGTATTTT; CDR3aa: CSAIHLQGGGRSDTQYF
v_gene: TRBV2; len: 14; j_gene: TRBJ1-5; abundance: -; d_gene: -; CDR3nt: TGTGCCAGCAGTGAAGGAGCCGGATATCAGCCCCAGCATTTT; CDR3aa: CASSEGAGYQPQHF
v_gene: TRBV12-3/TRBV12-4; len: 16; j_gene: TRBJ2-5; abundance: few; d_gene: TRBD2; CDR3nt: TGTGCCAGCAGTTTGTTAGCGGGGGGCCGGGTGGAGACCCAGTACTTC; CDR3aa: CASSLLAGGRVETQYF
v_gene: TRBV20-1; len: 14; j_gene: TRBJ2-6; abundance: few; d_gene: -; CDR3nt: TGCAGTGCTAGTCGGGGCTCTGGGGCCAACGTCCTGACTTTC; CDR3aa: CSASRGSGANVLTF